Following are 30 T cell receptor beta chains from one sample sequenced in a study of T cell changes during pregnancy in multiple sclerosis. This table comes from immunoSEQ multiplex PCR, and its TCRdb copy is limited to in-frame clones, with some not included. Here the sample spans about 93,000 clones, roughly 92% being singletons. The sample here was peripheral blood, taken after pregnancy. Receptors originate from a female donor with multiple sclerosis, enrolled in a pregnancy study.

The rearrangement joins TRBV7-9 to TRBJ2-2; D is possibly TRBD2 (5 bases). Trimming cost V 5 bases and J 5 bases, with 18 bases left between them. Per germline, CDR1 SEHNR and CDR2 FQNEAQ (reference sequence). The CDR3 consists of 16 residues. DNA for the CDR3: TGTGCCAGCAGCATTAGATCCGGGCCGGGGACCGGGGAGCTGTTTTTT. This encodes CASSIRSGPGTGELFF. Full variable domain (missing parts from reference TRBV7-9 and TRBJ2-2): DTGVSQNPRHKITKRGQNVTFRCDPISEHNRLYWYRQTLGQGPEFLTYFQNEAQLEKSRLLSDRFSAERPKGSFSTLEIQRTEQGDSAMYLCASSIRSGPGTGELFFGEGSRLTVL.

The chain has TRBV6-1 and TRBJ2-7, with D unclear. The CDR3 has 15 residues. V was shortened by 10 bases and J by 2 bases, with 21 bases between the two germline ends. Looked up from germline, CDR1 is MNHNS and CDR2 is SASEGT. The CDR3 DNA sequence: TGTGCCACGTCATCACCCCCCACACAGACCTACGAGCAGTACTTC. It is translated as CATSSPPTQTYEQYF.

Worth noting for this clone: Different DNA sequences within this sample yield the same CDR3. CDR3 in amino acids: CASSSPGGSGLYEQYF. DNA of the CDR3: TGTGCCAGCAGTAGCCCTGGAGGGAGTGGGCTCTACGAGCAGTACTTC. V usage is TRBV27 and J usage is TRBJ2-7; perhaps TRBD2 as D (6 bases). The CDR3 covers 16 residues. Germline CDR1 reads MNHEY; CDR2 reads SMNVEV (reference sequence). Trimming took 5 bases from V and 3 from J, leaving 20 bases between them.

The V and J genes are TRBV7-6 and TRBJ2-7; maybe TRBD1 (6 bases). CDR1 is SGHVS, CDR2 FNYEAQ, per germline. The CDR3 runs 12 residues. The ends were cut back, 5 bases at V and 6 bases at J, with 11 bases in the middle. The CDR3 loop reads CASSPTGSEQYF. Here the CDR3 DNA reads TGTGCCAGCAGCCCAACAGGGAGCGAGCAGTACTTC.

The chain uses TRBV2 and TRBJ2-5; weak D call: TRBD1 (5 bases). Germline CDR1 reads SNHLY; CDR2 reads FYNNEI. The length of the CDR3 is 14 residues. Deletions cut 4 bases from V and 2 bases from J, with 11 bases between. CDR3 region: CASSVNGAQETQYF. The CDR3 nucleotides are TGTGCCAGCAGTGTAAATGGGGCTCAAGAGACCCAGTACTTC.

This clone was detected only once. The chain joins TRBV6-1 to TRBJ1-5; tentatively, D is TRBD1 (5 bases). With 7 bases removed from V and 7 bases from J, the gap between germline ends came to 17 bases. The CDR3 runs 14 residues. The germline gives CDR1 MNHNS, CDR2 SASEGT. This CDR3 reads CASMTVVRGQPQHF. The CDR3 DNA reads TGTGCCAGCATGACAGTCGTTCGTGGGCAGCCCCAGCATTTT.

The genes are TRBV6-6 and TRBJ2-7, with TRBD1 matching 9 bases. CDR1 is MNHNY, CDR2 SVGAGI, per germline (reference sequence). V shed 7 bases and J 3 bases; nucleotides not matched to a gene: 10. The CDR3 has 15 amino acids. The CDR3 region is CASTQSRDRDYEQYF. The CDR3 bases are TGTGCCAGCACCCAGTCCCGGGACAGGGACTACGAGCAGTACTTC.

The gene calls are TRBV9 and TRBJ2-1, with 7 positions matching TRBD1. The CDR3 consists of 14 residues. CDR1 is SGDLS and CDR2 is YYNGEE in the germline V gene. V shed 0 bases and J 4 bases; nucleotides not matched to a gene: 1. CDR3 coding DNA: TGTGCCAGCAGCGTAGGGGACAGTTACAATGAGCAGTTCTTC. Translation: CASSVGDSYNEQFF.

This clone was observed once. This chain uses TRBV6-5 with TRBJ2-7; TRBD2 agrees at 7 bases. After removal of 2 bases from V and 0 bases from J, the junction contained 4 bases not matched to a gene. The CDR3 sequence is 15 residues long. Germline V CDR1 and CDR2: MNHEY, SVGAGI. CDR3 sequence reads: CASSYREGSSYEQYF. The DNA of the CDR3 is TGTGCCAGCAGTTACAGGGAGGGGAGCTCCTACGAGCAGTACTTC.

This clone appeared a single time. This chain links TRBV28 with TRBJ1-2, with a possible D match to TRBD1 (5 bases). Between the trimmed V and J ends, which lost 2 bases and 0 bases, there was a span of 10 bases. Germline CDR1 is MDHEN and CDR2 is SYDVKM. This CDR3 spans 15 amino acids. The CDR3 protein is CASSLAGGANYGYTF. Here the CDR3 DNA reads TGTGCCAGCAGTTTAGCGGGAGGGGCTAACTATGGCTACACCTTC.

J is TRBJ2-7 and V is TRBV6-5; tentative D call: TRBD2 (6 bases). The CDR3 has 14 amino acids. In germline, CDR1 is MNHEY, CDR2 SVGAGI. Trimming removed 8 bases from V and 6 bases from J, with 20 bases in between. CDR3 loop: CASGPRDFVGEQYF. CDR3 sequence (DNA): TGTGCCAGCGGACCCCGGGACTTCGTGGGCGAGCAGTACTTC.

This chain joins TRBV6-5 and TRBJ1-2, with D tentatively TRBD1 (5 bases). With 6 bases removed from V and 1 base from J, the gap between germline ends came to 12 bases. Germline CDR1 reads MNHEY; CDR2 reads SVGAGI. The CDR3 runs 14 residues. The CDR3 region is CASRGGPVNYGYTF. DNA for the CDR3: TGTGCCAGCAGGGGGGGTCCCGTTAACTATGGCTACACCTTC.

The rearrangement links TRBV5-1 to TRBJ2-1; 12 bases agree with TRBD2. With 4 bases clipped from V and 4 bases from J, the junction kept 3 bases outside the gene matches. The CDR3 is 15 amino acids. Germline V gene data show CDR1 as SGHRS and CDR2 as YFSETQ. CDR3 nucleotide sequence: TGCGCCAGCAGCCCCACTAGCGGGGGGTACAATGAGCAGTTCTTC. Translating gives CASSPTSGGYNEQFF.

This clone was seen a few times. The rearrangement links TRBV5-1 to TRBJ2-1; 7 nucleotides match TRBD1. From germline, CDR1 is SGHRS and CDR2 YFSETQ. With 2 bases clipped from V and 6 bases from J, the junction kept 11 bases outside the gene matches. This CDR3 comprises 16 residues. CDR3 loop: CASSFLTGFVRNEQFF. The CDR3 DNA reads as TGCGCCAGCAGCTTCTTGACAGGGTTCGTTCGCAATGAGCAGTTCTTC.

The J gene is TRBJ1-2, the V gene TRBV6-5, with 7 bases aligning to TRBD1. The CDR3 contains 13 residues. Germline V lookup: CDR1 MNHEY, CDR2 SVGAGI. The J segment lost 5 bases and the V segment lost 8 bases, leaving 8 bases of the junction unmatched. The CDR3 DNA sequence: TGTGCCAGCCACGAGGACAGGCGATATGGCTACACCTTC. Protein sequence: CASHEDRRYGYTF.

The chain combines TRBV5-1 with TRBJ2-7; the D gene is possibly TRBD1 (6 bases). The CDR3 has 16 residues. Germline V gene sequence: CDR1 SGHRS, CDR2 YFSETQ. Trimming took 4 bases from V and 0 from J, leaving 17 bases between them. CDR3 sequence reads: CASSPMGAGASYEQYF. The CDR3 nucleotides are TGCGCCAGCAGCCCCATGGGTGCAGGGGCCTCCTACGAGCAGTACTTC.

The CDR3 DNA reads TGTGCCTGGGAGACAGGGATGAACACTGAAGCTTTCTTT. This encodes CAWETGMNTEAFF. This sequence joins TRBV30 and TRBJ1-1, with 7 bases lining up with TRBD1. J lost 0 bases, V lost 5 bases, and 3 bases had no gene match. CDR1 is GTSNPN, CDR2 SVGIG, per germline (reference sequence). The CDR3 consists of 13 residues.

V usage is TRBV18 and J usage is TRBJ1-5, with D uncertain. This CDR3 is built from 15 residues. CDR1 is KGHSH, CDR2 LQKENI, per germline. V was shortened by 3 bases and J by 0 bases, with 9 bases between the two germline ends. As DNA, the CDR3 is TGTGCCAGCTCACCGGAGGCTAATAGCAATCAGCCCCAGCATTTT. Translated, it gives CASSPEANSNQPQHF. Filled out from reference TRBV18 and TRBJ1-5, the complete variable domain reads NAGVMQNPRHLVRRRGQEARLRCSPMKGHSHVYWYRQLPEEGLKFMVYLQKENIIDESGMPKERFSAEFPKEGPSILRIQQVVRGDSAAYFCASSPEANSNQPQHFGDGTRLSIL.

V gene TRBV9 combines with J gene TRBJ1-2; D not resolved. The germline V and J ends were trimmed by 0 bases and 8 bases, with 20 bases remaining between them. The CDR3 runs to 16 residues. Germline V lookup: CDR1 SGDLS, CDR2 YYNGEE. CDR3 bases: TGTGCCAGCAGCGTAGCTACGGGTGGATTTGAACGCGGCTACACCTTC. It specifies CASSVATGGFERGYTF. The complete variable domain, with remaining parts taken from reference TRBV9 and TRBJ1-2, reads DSGVTQTPKHLITATGQRVTLRCSPRSGDLSVYWYQQSLDQGLQFLIQYYNGEERAKGNILERFSAQQFPDLHSELNLSSLELGDSALYFCASSVATGGFERGYTFGSGTRLTVV.

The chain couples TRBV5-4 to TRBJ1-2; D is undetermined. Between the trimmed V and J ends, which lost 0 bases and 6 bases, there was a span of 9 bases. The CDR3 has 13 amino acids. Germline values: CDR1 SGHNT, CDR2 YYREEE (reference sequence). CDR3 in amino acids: CASSLGGENGYTF. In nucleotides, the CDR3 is TGTGCCAGCAGCTTGGGAGGTGAGAATGGCTACACCTTC.

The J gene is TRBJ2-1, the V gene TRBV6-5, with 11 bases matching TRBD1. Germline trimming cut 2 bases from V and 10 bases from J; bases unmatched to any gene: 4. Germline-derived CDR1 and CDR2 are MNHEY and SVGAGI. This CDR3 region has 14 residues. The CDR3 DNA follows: TGTGCCAGCAGTTACGGACAGGGGGCTCGGGAGCAGTTCTTC. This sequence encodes CASSYGQGAREQFF.

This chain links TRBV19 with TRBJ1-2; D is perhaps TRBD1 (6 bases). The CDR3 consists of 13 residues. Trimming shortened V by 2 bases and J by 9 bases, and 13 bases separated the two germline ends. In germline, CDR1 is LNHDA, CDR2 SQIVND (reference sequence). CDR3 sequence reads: CASSIFAGVSYTF. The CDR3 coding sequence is TGTGCCAGTAGTATATTTGCAGGGGTTAGCTACACCTTC.

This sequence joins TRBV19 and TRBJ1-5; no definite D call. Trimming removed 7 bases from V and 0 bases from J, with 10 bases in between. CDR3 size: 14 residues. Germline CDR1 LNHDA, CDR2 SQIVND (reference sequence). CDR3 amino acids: CASMAPYSNQPQHF. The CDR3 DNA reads TGTGCCAGTATGGCACCTTATAGCAATCAGCCCCAGCATTTT.

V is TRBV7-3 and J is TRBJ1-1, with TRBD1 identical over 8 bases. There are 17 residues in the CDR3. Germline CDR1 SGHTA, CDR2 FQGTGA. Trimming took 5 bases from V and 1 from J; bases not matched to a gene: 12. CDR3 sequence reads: CASSPRTGRLRNTEAFF. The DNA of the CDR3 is TGTGCCAGCAGCCCCCGGACAGGGAGATTGAGGAACACTGAAGCTTTCTTT.

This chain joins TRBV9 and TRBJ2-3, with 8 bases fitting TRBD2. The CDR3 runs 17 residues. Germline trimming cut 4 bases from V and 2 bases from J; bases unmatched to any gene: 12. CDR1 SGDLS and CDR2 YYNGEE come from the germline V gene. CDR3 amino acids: CASSPLGSGANTDTQYF. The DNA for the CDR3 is TGTGCCAGCAGCCCCCTAGGTAGCGGGGCGAACACAGATACGCAGTATTTT.

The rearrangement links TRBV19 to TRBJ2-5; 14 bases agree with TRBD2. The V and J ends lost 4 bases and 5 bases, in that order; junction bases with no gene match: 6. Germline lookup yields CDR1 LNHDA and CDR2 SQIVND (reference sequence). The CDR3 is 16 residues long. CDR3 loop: CASSKRLAGGWETQYF. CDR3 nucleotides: TGTGCCAGTAGTAAACGACTAGCGGGAGGGTGGGAGACCCAGTACTTC.

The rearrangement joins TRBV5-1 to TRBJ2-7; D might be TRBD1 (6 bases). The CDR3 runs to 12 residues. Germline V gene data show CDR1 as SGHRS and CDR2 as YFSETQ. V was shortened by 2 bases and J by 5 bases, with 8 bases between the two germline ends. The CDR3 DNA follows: TGCGCCAGCAGCTTTGGACAGAACGAGCAGTACTTC. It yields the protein CASSFGQNEQYF.

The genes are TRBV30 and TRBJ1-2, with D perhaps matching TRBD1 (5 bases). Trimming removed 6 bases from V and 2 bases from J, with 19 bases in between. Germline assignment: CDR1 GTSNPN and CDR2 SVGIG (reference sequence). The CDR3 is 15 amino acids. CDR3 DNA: TGTGCCTGCAGGGACTTTCCCAGCCCGAACTATGGCTACACCTTC. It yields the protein CACRDFPSPNYGYTF.

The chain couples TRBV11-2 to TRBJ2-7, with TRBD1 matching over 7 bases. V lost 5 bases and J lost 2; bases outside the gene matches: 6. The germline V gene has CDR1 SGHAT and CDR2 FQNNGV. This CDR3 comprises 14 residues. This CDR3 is CASSTRQGPYEQYF. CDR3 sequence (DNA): TGTGCCAGCAGCACTAGACAGGGACCCTACGAGCAGTACTTC.

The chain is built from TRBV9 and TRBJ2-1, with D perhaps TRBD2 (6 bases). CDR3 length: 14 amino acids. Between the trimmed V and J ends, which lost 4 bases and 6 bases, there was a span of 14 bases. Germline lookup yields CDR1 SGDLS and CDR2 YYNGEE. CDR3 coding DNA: TGTGCCAGCAGCTCGTGGTCCGGGGGCAATGAGCAGTTCTTC. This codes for CASSSWSGGNEQFF.